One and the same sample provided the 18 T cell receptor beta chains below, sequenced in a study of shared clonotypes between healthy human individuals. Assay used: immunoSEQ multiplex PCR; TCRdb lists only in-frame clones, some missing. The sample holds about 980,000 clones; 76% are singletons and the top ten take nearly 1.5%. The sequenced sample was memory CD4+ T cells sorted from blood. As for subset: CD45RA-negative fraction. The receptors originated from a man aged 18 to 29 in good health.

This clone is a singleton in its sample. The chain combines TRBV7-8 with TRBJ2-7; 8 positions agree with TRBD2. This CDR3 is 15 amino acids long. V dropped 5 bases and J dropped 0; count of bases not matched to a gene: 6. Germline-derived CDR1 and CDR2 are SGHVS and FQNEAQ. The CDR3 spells CASSLSSGASYEQYF. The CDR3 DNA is TGTGCCAGCAGCCTGAGTAGCGGGGCCTCCTACGAGCAGTACTTC.

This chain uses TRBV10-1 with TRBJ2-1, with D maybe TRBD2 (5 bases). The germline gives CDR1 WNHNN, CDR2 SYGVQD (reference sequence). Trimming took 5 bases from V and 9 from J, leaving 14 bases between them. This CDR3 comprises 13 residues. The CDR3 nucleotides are TGCGCCAGCAGTACCTCGACCCGGGGTGAGCAGTTCTTC. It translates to CASSTSTRGEQFF.

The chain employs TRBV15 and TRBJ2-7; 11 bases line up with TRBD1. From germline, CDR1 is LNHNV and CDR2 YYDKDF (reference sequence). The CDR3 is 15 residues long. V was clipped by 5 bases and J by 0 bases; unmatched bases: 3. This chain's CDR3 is CATSGDRGSSYEQYF. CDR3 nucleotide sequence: TGTGCCACCAGCGGGGACAGGGGGAGCTCCTACGAGCAGTACTTC.

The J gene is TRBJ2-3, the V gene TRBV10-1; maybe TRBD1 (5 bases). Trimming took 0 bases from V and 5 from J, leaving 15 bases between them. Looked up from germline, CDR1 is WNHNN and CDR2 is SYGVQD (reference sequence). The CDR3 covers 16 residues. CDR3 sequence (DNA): TGCGCCAGCAGTGAGTCGTTGGGGCATACGGGAGATACGCAGTATTTT. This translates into CASSESLGHTGDTQYF.

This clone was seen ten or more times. The CDR3 DNA follows: TGTGCCAGCAGTTACGATGGGGGATTAGGCGAGCAGTACTTC. It translates to CASSYDGGLGEQYF. The J gene is TRBJ2-7, the V gene TRBV6-5; D might be TRBD1 or TRBD2, each matching 5 bases. V was cut by 2 bases and J by 6 bases, with 14 bases left in between. The germline V gene encodes CDR1 MNHEY and CDR2 SVGAGI. CDR3 length equals 14 residues.

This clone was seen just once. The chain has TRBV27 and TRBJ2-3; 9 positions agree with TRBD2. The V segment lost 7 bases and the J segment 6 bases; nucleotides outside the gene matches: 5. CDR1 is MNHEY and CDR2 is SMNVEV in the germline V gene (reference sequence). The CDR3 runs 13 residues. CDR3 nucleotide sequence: TGTGCCAGCAAGCAGCGGGGGGCCGATACGCAGTATTTT. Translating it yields CASKQRGADTQYF.

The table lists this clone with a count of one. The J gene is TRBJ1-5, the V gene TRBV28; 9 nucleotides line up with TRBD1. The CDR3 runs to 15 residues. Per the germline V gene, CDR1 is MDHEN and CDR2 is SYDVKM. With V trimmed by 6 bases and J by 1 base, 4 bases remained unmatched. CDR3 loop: CASRQQGASNQPQHF. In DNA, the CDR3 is TGTGCCAGCAGGCAACAGGGGGCGAGCAATCAGCCCCAGCATTTT.

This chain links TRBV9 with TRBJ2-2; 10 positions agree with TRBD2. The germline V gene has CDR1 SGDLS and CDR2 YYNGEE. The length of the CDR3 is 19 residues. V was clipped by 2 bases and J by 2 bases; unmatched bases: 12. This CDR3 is CASSVRSSGRRGNTGELFF. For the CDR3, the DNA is TGTGCCAGCAGCGTTAGGTCTAGCGGGAGAAGGGGAAACACCGGGGAGCTGTTTTTT.

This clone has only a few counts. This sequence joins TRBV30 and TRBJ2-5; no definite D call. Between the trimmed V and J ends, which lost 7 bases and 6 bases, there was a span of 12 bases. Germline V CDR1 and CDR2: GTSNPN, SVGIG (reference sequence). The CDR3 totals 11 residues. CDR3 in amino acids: CAYRSTQTQYF. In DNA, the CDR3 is TGTGCCTACAGATCAACACAGACCCAGTACTTC.

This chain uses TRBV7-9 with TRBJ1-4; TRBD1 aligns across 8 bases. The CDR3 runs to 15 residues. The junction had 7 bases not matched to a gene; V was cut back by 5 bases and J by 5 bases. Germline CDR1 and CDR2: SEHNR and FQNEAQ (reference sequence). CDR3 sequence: CASSRNRGENEKLFF. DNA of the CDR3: TGTGCCAGCAGCCGAAACAGGGGGGAAAATGAAAAACTGTTTTTT. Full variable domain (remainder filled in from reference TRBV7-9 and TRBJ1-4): DTGVSQNPRHKITKRGQNVTFRCDPISEHNRLYWYRQTLGQGPEFLTYFQNEAQLEKSRLLSDRFSAERPKGSFSTLEIQRTEQGDSAMYLCASSRNRGENEKLFFGSGTQLSVL.

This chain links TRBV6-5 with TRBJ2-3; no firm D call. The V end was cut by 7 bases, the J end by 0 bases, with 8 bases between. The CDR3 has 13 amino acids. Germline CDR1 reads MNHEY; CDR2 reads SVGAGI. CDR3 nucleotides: TGTGCCAGCACACGAGCGAGCACAGATACGCAGTATTTT. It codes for CASTRASTDTQYF.

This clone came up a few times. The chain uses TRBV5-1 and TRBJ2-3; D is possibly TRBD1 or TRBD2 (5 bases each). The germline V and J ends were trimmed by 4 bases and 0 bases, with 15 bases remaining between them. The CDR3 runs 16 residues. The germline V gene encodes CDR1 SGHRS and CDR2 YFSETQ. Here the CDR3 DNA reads TGCGCCAGCAGCCTCGGGGCACCCGGGAGCACAGATACGCAGTATTTT. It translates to CASSLGAPGSTDTQYF.

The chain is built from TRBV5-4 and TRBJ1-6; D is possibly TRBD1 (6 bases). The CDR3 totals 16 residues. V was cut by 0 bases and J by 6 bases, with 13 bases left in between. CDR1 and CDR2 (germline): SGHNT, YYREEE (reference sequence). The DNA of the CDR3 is TGTGCCAGCAGCTTGGCCGAAGGACAGACTAATTCACCCCTCCACTTT. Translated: CASSLAEGQTNSPLHF. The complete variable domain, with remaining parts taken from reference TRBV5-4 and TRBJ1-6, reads ETGVTQSPTHLIKTRGQQVTLRCSSQSGHNTVSWYQQALGQGPQFIFQYYREEENGRGNFPPRFSGLQFPNYSSELNVNALELDDSALYLCASSLAEGQTNSPLHFGNGTRLTVT.

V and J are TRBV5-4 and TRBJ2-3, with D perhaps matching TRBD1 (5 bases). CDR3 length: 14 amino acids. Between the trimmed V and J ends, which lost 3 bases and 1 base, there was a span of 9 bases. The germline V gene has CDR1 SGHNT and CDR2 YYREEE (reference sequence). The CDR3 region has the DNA TGTGCCAGCAGCTCGAAGACAGGCACAGATACGCAGTATTTT. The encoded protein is CASSSKTGTDTQYF.

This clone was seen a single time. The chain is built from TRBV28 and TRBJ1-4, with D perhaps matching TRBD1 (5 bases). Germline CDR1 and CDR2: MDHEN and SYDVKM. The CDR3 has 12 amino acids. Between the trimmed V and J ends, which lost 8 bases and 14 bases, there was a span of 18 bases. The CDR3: CASSSGTRPLFF. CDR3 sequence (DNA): TGTGCCAGCTCCTCCGGGACCCGTCCTCTGTTTTTT.

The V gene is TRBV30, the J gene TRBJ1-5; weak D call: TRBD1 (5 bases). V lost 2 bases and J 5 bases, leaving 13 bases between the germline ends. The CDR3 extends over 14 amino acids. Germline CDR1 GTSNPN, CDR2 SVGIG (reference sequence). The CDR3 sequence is CAWSLFGAHQPQHF. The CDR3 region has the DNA TGTGCCTGGAGTCTGTTCGGGGCCCATCAGCCCCAGCATTTT.

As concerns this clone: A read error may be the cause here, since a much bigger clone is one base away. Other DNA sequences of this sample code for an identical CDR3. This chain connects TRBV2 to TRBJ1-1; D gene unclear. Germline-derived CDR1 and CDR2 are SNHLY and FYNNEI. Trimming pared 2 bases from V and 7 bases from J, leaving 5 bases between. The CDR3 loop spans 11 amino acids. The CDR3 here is CASSERSEAFF. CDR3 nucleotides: TGTGCCAGCAGTGAACGGAGTGAAGCTTTCTTT.

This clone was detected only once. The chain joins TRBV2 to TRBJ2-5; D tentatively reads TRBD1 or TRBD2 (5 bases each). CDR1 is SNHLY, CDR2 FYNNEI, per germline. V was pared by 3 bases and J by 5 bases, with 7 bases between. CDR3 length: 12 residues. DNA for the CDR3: TGTGCCAGCAGTGACGAGGGGGAGACCCAGTACTTC. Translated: CASSDEGETQYF.